This T cell receptor (beta chain) was captured in a study of cytomegalovirus exposure and HLA in healthy donors. Across the whole study: Caucasian-associated ancestry cluster membership applied to about four fifths of 300 to 450 genotyped donors.

The sample holds a few counts of this clone. In the PCR, 60 Vbeta and 13 Jbeta primers were used. Repertoires were generated with immunoSEQ multiplex PCR, while TCRdb's copy carries only in-frame clones and drops some. The data show 100,000 to 150,000 clones, with approximately 80% seen just once and less than 2% held by the top ten. V shed 5 bases and J shed 7 bases, with 15 bases lying between them. CDR3 length equals 13 residues. Germline values: CDR1 SQVTM, CDR2 ANQGSEA. V usage is TRBV29-1 and J usage is TRBJ1-5; D is uncertain. Sequenced sample: PBMCs. The source of this sequence is a man in his forties or fifties in good health and CMV-seronegative. CDR3 residues: CSVHHAGRQPQHF. The CDR3 DNA reads TGCAGCGTTCATCACGCGGGGAGGCAGCCCCAGCATTTT.